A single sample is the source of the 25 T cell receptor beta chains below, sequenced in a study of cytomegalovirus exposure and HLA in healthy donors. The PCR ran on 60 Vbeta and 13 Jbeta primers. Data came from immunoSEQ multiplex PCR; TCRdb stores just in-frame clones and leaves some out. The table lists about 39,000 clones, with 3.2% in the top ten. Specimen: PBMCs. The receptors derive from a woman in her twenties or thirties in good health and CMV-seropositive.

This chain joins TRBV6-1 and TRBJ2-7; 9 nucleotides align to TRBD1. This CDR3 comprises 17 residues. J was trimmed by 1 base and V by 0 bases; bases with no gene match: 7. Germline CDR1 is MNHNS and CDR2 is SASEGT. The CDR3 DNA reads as TGTGCCAGCAGTGAAGCGGTCCTGACAGGGGGGTCCTACGAGCAGTACTTC. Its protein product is CASSEAVLTGGSYEQYF.

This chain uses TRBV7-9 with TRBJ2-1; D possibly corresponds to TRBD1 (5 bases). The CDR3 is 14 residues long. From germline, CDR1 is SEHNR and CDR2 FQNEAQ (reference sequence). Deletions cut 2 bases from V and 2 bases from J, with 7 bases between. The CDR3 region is CASSLQGPYNEQFF. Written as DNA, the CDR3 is TGTGCCAGCAGCTTACAGGGTCCCTACAATGAGCAGTTCTTC.

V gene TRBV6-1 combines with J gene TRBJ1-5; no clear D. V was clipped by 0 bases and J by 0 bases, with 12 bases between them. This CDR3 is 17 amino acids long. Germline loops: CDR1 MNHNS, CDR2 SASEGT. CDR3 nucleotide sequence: TGTGCCAGCAGTGAAGCAGTAACACCGAATAGCAATCAGCCCCAGCATTTT. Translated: CASSEAVTPNSNQPQHF.

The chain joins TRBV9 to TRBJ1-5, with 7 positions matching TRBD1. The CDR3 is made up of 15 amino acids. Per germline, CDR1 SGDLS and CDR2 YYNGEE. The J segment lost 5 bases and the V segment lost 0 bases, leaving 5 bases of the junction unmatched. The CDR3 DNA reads TGTGCCAGCAGCGTAGCGGGGACAGAAGATCAGCCCCAGCATTTT. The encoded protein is CASSVAGTEDQPQHF. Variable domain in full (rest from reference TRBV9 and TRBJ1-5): DSGVTQTPKHLITATGQRVTLRCSPRSGDLSVYWYQQSLDQGLQFLIQYYNGEERAKGNILERFSAQQFPDLHSELNLSSLELGDSALYFCASSVAGTEDQPQHFGDGTRLSIL.

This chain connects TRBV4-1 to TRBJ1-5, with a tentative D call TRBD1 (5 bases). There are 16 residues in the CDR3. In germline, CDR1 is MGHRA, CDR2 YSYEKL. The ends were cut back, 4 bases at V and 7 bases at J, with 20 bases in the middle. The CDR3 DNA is TGCGCCAGCAGCCGAACCGTCGGGGGTCTCCGGCAGCCCCAGCATTTT. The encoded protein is CASSRTVGGLRQPQHF.

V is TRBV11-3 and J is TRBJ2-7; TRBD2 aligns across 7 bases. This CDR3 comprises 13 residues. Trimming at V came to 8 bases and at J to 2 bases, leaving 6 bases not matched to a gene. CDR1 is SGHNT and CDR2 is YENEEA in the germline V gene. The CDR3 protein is CASRVRGAYEQYF. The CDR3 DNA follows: TGTGCCAGCCGTGTTCGGGGGGCCTACGAGCAGTACTTC.

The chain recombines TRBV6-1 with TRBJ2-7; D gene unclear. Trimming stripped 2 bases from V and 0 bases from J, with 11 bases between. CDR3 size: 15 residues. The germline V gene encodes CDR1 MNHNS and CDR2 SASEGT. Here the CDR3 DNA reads TGTGCCAGCAGTGAATCCGCCACCAGCTCCTACGAGCAGTACTTC. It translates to CASSESATSSYEQYF.

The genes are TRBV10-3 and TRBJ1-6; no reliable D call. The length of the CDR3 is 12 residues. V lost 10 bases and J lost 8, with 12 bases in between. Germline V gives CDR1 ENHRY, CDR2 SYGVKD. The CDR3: CATRGEDSPLHF. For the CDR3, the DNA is TGTGCCACCCGCGGGGAAGATTCACCCCTCCACTTT.

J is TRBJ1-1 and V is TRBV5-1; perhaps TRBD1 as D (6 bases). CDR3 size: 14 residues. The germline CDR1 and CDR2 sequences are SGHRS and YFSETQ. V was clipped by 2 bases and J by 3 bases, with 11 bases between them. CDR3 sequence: CASSFRGTDTEAFF. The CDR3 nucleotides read TGCGCCAGCAGCTTCAGGGGTACGGACACTGAAGCTTTCTTT.

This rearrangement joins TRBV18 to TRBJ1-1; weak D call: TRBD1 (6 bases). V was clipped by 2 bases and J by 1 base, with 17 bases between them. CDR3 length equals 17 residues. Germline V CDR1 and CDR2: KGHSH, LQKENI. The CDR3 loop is CASSPRKGTPPNTEAFF. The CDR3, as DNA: TGTGCCAGCTCACCAAGAAAAGGGACACCACCGAACACTGAAGCTTTCTTT.

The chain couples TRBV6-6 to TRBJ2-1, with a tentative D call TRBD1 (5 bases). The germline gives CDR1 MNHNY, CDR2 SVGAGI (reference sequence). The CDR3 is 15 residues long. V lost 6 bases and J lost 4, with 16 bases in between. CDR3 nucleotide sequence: TGTGCCAGCAGCTCACGACAGAGCATATACAATGAGCAGTTCTTC. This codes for CASSSRQSIYNEQFF.

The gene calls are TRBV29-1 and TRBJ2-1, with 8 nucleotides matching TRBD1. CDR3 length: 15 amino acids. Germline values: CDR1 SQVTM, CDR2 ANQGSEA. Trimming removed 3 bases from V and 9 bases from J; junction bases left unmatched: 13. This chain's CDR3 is CSVDDGQGRWGEQFF. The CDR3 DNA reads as TGCAGCGTTGACGACGGACAGGGCAGGTGGGGTGAGCAGTTCTTC.

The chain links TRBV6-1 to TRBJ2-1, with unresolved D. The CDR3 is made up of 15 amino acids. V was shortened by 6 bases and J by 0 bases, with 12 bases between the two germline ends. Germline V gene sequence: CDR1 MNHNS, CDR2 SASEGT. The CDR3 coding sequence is TGTGCCAGCAGCTCGCAGGTTTACTCCTACAATGAGCAGTTCTTC. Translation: CASSSQVYSYNEQFF.

CDR3 protein: CAWSVSGATGETQYF. DNA for the CDR3: TGTGCCTGGAGTGTTAGCGGGGCCACGGGGGAGACCCAGTACTTC. The J gene is TRBJ2-5, the V gene TRBV30; TRBD2 matches at 8 bases. The CDR3 spans 15 residues. In germline, CDR1 is GTSNPN, CDR2 SVGIG (reference sequence). V trimming: 0 bases; J trimming: 5 bases; junction bases outside the gene matches: 8.

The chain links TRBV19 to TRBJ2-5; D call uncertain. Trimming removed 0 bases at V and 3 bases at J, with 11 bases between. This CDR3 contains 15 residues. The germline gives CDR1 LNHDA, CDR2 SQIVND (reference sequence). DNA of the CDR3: TGTGCCAGTAGTATAGATTCGCGAGGTAAAGAGACCCAGTACTTC. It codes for CASSIDSRGKETQYF. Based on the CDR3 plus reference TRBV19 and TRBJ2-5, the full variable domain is DGGITQSPKYLFRKEGQNVTLSCEQNLNHDAMYWYRQDPGQGLRLIYYSQIVNDFQKGDIAEGYSVSREKKESFPLTVTSAQKNPTAFYLCASSIDSRGKETQYFGPGTRLLVL.

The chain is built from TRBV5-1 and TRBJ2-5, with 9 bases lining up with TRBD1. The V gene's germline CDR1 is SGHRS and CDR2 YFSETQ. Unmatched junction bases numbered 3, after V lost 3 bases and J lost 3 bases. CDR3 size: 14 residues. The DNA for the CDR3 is TGCGCCAGCAGCTCCGGGACAGGGAAAGAGACCCAGTACTTC. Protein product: CASSSGTGKETQYF.

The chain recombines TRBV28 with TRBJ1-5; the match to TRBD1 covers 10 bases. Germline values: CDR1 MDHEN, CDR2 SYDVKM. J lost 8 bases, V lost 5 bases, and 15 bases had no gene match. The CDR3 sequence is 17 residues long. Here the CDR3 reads CASSDLGQGLSIEPQHF. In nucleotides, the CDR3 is TGTGCCAGCAGTGACTTGGGACAGGGGCTGAGTATTGAGCCCCAGCATTTT.

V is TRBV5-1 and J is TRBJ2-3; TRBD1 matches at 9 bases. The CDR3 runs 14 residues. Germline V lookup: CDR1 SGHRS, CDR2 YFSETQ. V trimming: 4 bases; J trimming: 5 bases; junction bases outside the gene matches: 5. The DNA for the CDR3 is TGCGCCAGCAGCATGGGGACAGGGAAAGATACGCAGTATTTT. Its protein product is CASSMGTGKDTQYF.

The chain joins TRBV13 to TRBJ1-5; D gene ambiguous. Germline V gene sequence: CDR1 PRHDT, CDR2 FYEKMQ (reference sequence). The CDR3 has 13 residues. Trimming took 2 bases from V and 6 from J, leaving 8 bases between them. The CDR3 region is CASSLSSGQPQHF. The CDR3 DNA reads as TGTGCCAGCAGCTTATCCAGCGGTCAGCCCCAGCATTTT.

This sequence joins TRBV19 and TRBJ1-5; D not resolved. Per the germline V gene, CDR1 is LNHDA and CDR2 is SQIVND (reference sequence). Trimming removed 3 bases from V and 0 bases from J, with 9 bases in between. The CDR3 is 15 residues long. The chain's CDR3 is CASSIPGNSNQPQHF. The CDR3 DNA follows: TGTGCCAGTAGTATTCCGGGTAATAGCAATCAGCCCCAGCATTTT.

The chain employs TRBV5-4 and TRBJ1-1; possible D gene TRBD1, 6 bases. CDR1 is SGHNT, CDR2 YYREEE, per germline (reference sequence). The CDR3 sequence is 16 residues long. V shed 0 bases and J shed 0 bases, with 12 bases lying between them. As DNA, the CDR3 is TGTGCCAGCAGCTTGGAGGACAGCCAGATGAACACTGAAGCTTTCTTT. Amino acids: CASSLEDSQMNTEAFF.

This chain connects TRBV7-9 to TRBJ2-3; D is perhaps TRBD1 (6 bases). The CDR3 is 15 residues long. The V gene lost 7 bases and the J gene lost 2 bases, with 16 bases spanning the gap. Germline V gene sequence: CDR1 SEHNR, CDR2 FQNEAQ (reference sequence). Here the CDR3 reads CASNKPGHSTDTQYF. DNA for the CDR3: TGTGCCAGCAACAAACCGGGACATTCCACAGATACGCAGTATTTT. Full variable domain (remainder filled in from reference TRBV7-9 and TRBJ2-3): DTGVSQNPRHKITKRGQNVTFRCDPISEHNRLYWYRQTLGQGPEFLTYFQNEAQLEKSRLLSDRFSAERPKGSFSTLEIQRTEQGDSAMYLCASNKPGHSTDTQYFGPGTRLTVL.

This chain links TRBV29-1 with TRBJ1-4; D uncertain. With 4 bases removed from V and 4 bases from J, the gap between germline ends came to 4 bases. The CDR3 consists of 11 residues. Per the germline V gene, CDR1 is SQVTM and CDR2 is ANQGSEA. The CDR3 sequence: CSVASNEKLFF. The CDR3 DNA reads TGCAGCGTTGCTAGTAATGAAAAACTGTTTTTT.

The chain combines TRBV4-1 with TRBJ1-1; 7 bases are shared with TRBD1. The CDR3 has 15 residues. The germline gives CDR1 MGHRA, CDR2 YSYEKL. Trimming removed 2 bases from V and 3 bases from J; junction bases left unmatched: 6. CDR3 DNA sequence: TGCGCCAGCAGCCAAAACTGGGACAGCTACACTGAAGCTTTCTTT. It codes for CASSQNWDSYTEAFF.

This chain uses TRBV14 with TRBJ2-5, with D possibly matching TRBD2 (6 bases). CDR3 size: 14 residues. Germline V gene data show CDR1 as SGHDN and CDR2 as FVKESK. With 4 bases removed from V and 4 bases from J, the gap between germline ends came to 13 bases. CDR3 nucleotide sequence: TGTGCCAGCAGCCTCCTCGGGGGTGGAGAGACCCAGTACTTC. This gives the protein CASSLLGGGETQYF.